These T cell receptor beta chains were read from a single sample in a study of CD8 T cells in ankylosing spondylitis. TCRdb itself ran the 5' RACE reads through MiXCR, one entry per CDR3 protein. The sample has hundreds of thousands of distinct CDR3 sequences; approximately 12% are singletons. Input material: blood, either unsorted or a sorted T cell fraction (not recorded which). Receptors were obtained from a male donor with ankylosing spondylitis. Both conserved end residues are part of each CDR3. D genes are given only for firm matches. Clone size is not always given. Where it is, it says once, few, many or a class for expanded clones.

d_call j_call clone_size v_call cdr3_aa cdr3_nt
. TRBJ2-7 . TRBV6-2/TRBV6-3 CATASGGRREGEQYF TGTGCCACCGCATCAGGCGGAAGGAGAGAGGGCGAGCAGTACTTC
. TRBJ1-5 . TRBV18 CASSPSGGPQPQHF TGTGCCAGCTCACCATCCGGGGGCCCTCAGCCCCAGCATTTT
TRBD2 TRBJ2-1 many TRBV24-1 CATSDPGTSVYNEQFF TGTGCCACCAGTGATCCCGGGACTAGCGTGTACAATGAGCAGTTCTTC
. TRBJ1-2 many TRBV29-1 CSALGQRHGYTF TGCAGCGCCCTCGGACAGCGCCATGGCTACACCTTC
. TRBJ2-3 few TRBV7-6 CASSSQGGPWDTQYF TGTGCCAGCAGCTCCCAGGGGGGCCCTTGGGATACGCAGTATTTT
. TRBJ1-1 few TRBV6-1 CASTRAGLGGNTEAFF TGTGCCAGCACCCGGGCAGGGTTAGGCGGGAACACTGAAGCTTTCTTT
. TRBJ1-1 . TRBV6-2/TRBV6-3 CASSSPTGRTEAFF TGTGCCAGCAGTTCACCCACAGGGAGGACTGAAGCTTTCTTT
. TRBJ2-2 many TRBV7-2 CASSQDGTGELFF TGTGCCAGCAGCCAGGACGGCACCGGGGAGCTGTTTTTT
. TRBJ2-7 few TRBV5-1 CASSLASRDYEQYF TGCGCCAGCAGCTTGGCCAGCAGGGACTACGAGCAGTACTTC
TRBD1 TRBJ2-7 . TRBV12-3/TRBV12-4 CASSSRDRDLYEQYF TGTGCCAGCAGTTCCCGGGACAGGGATTTATACGAGCAGTACTTC
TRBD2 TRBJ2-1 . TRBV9 CASSVVETSGSPPYNEQFF TGTGCCAGCAGCGTAGTGGAGACTAGCGGGAGTCCCCCCTACAATGAGCAGTTCTTC